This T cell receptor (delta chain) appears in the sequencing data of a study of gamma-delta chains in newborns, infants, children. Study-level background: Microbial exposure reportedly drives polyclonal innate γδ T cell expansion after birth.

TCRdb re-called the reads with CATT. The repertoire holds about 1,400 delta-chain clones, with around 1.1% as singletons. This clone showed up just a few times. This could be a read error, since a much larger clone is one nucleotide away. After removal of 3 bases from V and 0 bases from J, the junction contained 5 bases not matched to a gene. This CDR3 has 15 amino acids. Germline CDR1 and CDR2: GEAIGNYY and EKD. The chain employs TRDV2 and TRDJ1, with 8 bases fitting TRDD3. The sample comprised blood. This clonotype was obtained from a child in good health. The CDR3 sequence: CACDLLGGYTDKLIF. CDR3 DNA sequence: TGTGCCTGTGACCTACTGGGGGGATACACCGATAAACTCATCTTT.